What follows is one T cell receptor beta chain and its context. The antigen remains unidentified. Profiling relied on immunoSEQ multiplex PCR, and the TCRdb table lists in-frame clones only, not all of them. Of approximately 150,000 clones in the sample, roughly 87% were seen once. These data come from a study of T cell responses to AZD1222 COVID-19 vaccine. The study, taken as a whole, reports: There were repertoire samples only from the period after the peak T cell response. Spike-specific TCR breadth and depth both grew after two AZD1222 doses.

The CDR3 spans 14 residues. The trim removed 3 bases at V and 4 bases at J, leaving 5 bases unmatched. In germline, CDR1 is SGHRS, CDR2 YFSETQ. The starting material was peripheral blood, obtained 28 days after the second AZD1222 dose. The sequence was collected from an adult who received the AZD1222 COVID-19 vaccine. The rearrangement joins TRBV5-1 to TRBJ2-5, with 8 bases identical to TRBD1. The chain's CDR3 is CASSSGQGGETQYF. For the CDR3, the DNA is TGCGCCAGCAGCTCTGGACAGGGAGGAGAGACCCAGTACTTC.